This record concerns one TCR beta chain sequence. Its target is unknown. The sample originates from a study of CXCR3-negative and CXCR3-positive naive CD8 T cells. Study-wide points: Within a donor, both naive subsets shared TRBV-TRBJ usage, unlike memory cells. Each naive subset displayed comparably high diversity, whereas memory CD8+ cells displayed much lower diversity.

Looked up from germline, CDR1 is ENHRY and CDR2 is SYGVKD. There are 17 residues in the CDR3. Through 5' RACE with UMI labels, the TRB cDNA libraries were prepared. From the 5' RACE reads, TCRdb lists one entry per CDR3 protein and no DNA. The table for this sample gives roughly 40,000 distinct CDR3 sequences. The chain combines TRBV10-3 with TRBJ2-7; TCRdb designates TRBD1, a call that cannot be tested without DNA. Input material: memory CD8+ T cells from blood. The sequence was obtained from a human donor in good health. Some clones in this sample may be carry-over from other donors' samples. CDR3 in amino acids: CAISESIGGTVTYEQYF.